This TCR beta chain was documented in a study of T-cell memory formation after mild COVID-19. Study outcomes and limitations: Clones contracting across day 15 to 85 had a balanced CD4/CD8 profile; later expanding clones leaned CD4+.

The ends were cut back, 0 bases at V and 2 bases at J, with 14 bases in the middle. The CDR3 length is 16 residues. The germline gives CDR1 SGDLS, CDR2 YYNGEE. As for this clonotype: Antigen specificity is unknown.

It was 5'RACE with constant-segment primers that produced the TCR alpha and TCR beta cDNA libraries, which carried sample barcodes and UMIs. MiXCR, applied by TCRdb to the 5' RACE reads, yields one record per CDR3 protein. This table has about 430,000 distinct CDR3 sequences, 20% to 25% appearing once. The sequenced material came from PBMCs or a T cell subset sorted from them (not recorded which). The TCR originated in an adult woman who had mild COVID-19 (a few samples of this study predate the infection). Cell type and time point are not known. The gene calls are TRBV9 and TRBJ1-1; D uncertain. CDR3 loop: CASSVAIGYGNTEAFF. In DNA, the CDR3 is TGTGCCAGCAGCGTAGCTATCGGTTACGGAAACACTGAAGCTTTCTTT.